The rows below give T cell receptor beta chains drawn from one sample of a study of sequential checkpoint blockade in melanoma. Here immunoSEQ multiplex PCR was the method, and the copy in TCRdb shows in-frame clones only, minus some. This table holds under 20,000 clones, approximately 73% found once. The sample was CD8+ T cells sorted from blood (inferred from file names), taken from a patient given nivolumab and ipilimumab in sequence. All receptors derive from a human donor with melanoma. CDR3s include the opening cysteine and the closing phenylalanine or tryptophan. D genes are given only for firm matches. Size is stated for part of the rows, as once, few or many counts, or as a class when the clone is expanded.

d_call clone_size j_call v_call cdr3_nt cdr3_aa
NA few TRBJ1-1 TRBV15 TGTGCCACCAGCAGAGATCCCAGGGAACAGTTCCACATGAACACTGAAGCTTTCTTT CATSRDPREQFHMNTEAFF
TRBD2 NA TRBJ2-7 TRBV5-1 TGCGCCAGCAGCTTCATGGGAGGGATCCAGAGCTCCTACGAGCAGTACTTC CASSFMGGIQSSYEQYF
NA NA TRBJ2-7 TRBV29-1 TGCAGCGCCCGAGACCGATACTACGAGCAGTACTTC CSARDRYYEQYF
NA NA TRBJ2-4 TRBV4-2 TGTGCCAGCAGCCAAGACCTAGAAAGAAACATTCAGTACTTC CASSQDLERNIQYF
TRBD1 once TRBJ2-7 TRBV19 TGTGCCAGTAGTATCTGGGCAGGGGGAAATTTTGCCGAGCAGTACTTC CASSIWAGGNFAEQYF
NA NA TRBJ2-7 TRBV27 TGTGCCAGCAGAGGCACCACGGGTTATGGATACTACGAGCAGTACTTC CASRGTTGYGYYEQYF
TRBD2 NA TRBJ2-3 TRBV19 TGTGCCAGTACCCGACTAGCGGGAGGGCCAGATACGCAGTATTTT CASTRLAGGPDTQYF
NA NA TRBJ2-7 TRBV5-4 TGTGCCAGCAGCTGGGGGCTTACGCAGTACTTC CASSWGLTQYF
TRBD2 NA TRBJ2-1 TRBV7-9 TGTGCCAGCAGCCTTGAGACTAGCGCATACAATGAGCAGTTCTTC CASSLETSAYNEQFF
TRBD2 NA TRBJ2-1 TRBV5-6 TGTGCCAGCAGCTTCCAGCTAGCGGGGAACCACAATGAGCAGTTCTTC CASSFQLAGNHNEQFF
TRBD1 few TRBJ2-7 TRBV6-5 TGTGCCAGCAGTGGGCCGGGACAGGCCCTATACGAGCAGTACTTC CASSGPGQALYEQYF
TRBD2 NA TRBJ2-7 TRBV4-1 TGCGCCAGCAGCCAAGATCGATGGGGACTAGCGGGAGCCGGAACCGAGCAGTACTTC CASSQDRWGLAGAGTEQYF
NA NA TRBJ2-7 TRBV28 TGTGCCAGCAGTTACAACTTGGGGGGATACGAGCAGTACTTC CASSYNLGGYEQYF
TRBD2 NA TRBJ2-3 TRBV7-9 TGTGCCAGCAGCTCCGGGACTAGCGGCCCAGATACGCAGTATTTT CASSSGTSGPDTQYF
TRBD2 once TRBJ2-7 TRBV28 TGTGCCAGCGAATTTGGACTAGCGGGAGCCGAGCAGTACTTC CASEFGLAGAEQYF
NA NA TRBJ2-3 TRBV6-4 TGTGCCAGCAGTGACTCGGGCGGGGGCACAGATACGCAGTATTTT CASSDSGGGTDTQYF
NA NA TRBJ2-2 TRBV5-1 TGCGCCAGCAGCTTGGCCTCTATCCCGGTTGGGGAGCTGTTTTTT CASSLASIPVGELFF
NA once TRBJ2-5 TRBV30 TGTGCCTGGAACAGAGGGGGAGAAGAGACCCAGTACTTC CAWNRGGEETQYF
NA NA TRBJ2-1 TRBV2 TGTGCCAGCAGTGTGTGGTCGGGACAGGATGCCGGCTTAGCGGGTTCGGAGCAGTTCTTC CASSVWSGQDAGLAGSEQFF
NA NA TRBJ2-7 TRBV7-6 TGTGCCAGCAGCTTAGTAGACTACGAGCAGTACTTC CASSLVDYEQYF
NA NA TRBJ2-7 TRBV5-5 TGTGCCAGCAGCTTTTCAGACTACGAGCAGTACTTC CASSFSDYEQYF
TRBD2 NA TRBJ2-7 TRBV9 TGTGCCAGCAGCATGAGCGGGAGTACATACGAGCAGTACTTC CASSMSGSTYEQYF
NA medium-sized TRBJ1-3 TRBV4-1 TGCGCCAGCAGCCAAGACCCGGGGAGCTCTGGAAACACCATATATTTT CASSQDPGSSGNTIYF
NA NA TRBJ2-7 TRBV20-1 TGCAGTGCTAGACGCGGTTACGAGCAGTACTTC CSARRGYEQYF
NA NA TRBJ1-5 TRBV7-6 TGTGCCAGCAGCTACGGGAAGTCGGGTCAGCCCCAGCATTTT CASSYGKSGQPQHF
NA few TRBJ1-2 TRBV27 TGTGCCAGCAGCTACAGGGTTGGGAGTGGCTACACCTTC CASSYRVGSGYTF